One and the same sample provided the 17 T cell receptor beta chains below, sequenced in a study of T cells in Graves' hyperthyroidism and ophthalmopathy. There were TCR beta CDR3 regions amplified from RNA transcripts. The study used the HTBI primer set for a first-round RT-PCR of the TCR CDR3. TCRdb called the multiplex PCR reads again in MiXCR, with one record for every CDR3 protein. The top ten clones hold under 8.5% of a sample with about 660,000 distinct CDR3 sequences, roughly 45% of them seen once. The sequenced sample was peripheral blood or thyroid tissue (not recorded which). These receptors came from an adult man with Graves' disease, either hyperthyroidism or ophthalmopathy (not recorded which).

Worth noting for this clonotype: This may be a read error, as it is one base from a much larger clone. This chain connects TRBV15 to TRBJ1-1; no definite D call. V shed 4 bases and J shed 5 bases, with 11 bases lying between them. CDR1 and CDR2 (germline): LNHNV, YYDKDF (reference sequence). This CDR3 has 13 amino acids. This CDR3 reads CATSKEGQTEAFF. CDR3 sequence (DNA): TGTGCCACCAGCAAAGAAGGTCAAACTGAAGCTTTCTTT.

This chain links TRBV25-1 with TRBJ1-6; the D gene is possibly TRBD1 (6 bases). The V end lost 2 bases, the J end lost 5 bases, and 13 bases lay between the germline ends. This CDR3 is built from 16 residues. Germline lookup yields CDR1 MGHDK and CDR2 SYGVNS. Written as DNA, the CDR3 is TGTGCCAGCAGTGAAATGGAGGCAGGGGATAATTCACCCCTCCACTTT. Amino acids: CASSEMEAGDNSPLHF. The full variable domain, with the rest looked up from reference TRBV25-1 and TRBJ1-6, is EADIYQTPRYLVIGTGKKITLECSQTMGHDKMYWYQQDPGMELHLIHYSYGVNSTEKGDLSSESTVSRIRTEHFPLTLESARPSHTSQYLCASSEMEAGDNSPLHFGNGTRLTVT.

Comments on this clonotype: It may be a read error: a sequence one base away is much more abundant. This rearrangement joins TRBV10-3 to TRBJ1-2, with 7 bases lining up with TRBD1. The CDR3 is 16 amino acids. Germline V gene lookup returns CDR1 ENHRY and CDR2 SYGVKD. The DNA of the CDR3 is TGTGCCACCAGTGAGTCTGGCCAGGGGGCTAACTATGGCTACACCTTC. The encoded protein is CATSESGQGANYGYTF.

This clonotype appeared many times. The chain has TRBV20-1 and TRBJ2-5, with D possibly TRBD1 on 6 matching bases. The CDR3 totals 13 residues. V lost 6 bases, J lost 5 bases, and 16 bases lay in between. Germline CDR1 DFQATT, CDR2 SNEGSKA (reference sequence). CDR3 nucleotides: TGCAGTGCAGGTAGCCCCAGGGGTGAGACCCAGTACTTC. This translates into CSAGSPRGETQYF.

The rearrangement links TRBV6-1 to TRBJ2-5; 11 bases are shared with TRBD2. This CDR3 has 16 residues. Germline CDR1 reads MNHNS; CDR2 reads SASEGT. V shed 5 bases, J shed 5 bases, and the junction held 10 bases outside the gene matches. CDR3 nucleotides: TGTGCCAGCAGTTACTCCACTAGCGGGAGTCGGGAGACCCAGTACTTC. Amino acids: CASSYSTSGSRETQYF.

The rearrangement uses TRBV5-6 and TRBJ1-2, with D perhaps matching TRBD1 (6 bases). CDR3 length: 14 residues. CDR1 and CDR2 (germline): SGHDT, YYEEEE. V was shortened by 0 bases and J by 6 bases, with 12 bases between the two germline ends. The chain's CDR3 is CASSLVYGGDGYTF. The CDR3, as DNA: TGTGCCAGCAGCTTGGTGTACGGGGGCGATGGCTACACCTTC.

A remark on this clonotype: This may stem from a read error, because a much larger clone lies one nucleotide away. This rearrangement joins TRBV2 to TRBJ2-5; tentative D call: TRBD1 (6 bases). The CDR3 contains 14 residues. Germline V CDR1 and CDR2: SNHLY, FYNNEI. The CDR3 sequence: CASGDTGYGETQYF. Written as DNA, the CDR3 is TGTGCCAGCGGTGATACAGGGTACGGGGAGACCCAGTACTTC.

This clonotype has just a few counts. Here the CDR3 DNA reads TGTGCCAGCAGCTTAACGGGTGCAGGACTCTCCTACGAGCAGTACTTC. Residues: CASSLTGAGLSYEQYF. This chain connects TRBV7-9 to TRBJ2-7; the D gene is possibly TRBD2 (5 bases). CDR1 and CDR2 (germline): SEHNR, FQNEAQ (reference sequence). The CDR3 is made up of 16 amino acids. The V and J ends lost 2 bases and 0 bases respectively, with 14 bases between them. The variable domain in full, completed from reference TRBV7-9 and TRBJ2-7, reads DTGVSQNPRHKITKRGQNVTFRCDPISEHNRLYWYRQTLGQGPEFLTYFQNEAQLEKSRLLSDRFSAERPKGSFSTLEIQRTEQGDSAMYLCASSLTGAGLSYEQYFGPGTRLTVT.

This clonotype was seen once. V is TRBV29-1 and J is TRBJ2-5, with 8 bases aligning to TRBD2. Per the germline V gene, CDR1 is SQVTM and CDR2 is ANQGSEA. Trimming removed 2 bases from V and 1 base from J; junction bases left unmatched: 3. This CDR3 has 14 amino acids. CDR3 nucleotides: TGCAGCGTTGAAACGGGGGGGACCCAAGAGACCCAGTACTTC. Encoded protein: CSVETGGTQETQYF.

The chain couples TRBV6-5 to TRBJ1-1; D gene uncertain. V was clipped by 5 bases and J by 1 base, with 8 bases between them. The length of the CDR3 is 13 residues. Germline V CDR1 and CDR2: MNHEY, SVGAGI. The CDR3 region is CASSAIRNTEAFF. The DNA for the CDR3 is TGTGCCAGCAGTGCAATCAGGAACACTGAAGCTTTCTTT.

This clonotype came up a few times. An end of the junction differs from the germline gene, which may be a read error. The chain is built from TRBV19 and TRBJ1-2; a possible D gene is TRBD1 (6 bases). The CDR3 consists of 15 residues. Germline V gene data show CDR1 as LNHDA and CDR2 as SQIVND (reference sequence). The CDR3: CASSLEIDRNYGYTF. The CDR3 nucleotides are TGTGCCAGTAGTTTAGAAATCGACAGGAACTATGGCTACACCTTC.

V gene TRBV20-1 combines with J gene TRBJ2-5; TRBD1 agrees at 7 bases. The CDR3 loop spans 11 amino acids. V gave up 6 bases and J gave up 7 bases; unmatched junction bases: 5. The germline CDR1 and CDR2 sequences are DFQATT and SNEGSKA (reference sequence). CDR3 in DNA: TGCAGTGCCAGCCGACAGGGGACCCAGTACTTC. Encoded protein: CSASRQGTQYF.

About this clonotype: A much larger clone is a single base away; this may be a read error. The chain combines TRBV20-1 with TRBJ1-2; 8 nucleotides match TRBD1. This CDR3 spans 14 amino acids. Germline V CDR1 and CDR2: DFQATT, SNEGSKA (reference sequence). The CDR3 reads CSARSGQDEYGFTF. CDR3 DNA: TGCAGTGCTAGGTCGGGACAGGACGAGTATGGCTTCACCTTC.

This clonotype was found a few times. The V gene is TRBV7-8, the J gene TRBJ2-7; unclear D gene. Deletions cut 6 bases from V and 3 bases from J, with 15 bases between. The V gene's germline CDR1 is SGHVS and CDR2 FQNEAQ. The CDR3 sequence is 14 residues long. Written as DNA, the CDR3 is TGTGCCAGCAGTGACTCGGGCAACATCTACGAGCAGTACTTC. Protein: CASSDSGNIYEQYF.

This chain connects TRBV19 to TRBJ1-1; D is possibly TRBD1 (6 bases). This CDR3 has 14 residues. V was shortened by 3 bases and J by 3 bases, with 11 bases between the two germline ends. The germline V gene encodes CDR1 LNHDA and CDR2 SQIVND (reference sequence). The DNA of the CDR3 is TGTGCCAGTAGTATGAGGGGGGTGCACACTGAAGCTTTCTTT. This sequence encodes CASSMRGVHTEAFF.

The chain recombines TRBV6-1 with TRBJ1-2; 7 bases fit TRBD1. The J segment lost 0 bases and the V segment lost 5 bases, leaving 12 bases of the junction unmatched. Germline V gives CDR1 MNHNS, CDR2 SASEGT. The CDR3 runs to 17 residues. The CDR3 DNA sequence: TGTGCCAGCAGTCCCCGACAGGGTACCCAGACTAACTATGGCTACACCTTC. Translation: CASSPRQGTQTNYGYTF.

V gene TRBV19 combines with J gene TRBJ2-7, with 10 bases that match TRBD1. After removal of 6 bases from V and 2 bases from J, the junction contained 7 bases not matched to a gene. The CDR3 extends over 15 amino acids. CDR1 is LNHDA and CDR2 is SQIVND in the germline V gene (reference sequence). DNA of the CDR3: TGTGCCAGTAGGGGAACCGGGACAGGGGCCTACGAGCAGTACTTC. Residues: CASRGTGTGAYEQYF.